This T cell receptor beta chain appears in the sequencing data of a study of cytomegalovirus exposure and HLA in healthy donors (dated by TCRdb to the late 2010s). In terms of the full investigation: In an earlier analysis of 587 of the donors, 250 to 350 Gb of sequence data and about 110 million unique TCR beta sequences from about 179 million T cells were reported. Roughly 300 gigabases of sequencing data and tens of millions of unique TCR sequences were included in an early release covering about 700 HLA-typed donors. Of the roughly 400 genotyped donors, approximately 83% fell in the genetic ancestry cluster associated with self-reported Caucasian donors. The study aimed to test whether cataloging public T cell receptors could reveal signatures of past pathogen exposure. Using immunosequencing, the study profiled T cell repertoires from fewer than 700 subjects and related those repertoires to cytomegalovirus serostatus. Besides the first cohort of roughly 660 subjects, a separate validation cohort made up of 95 to 150 different subjects was used. To predict cytomegalovirus infection status, the study combined high-throughput TCR immunosequencing, statistical association of individual TCRs with disease status, and machine learning. A later analysis re-analyzed previously published TCR beta repertoires from approximately 670 donors and added high-resolution HLA genotyping to study TCR occurrence patterns. Rather than drawing on any new phenotypic data, the later analysis identified candidate immune exposures from TCR beta sequences and the way those sequences occurred across donors. In an earlier analysis of more than 550 of the donors, high-throughput TCR beta sequencing was used to judge whether each TCR beta V gene segment behaved as functional or pseudogenic. Donor age, sex, ethnicity and CMV serostatus were collected together with the repertoire data. In a later genetic analysis, genome-wide SNP genotypes for about 55% of the roughly 670 donors were used, and that subset was treated as a discovery cohort. Every repertoire in the discovery cohort had been generated on one and the same sequencing platform. Class I and class II HLA loci were covered by the typing at four-digit resolution. The number of typed donors differed by locus: about 629-630 for A, B, C, DRB1 and DQB1; about 520 for DQA1; 606 for DPA1; and roughly 490 for DPB1. Roughly 5 DR-DQ haplotypes were handled as single units for association and clustering, since linkage in the cohort was strong. Across about 380 genotyped donors of the cohort, an average of approximately 220,000 unique TCR beta nucleotide sequences per donor were sequenced, and roughly 17% of those sequences were non-productive. General findings and caveats noted by the study authors: Most TCR sequences were seen in very few donors, while some public TCRs were found in many individuals. A later analysis found that TCR association rates varied across HLA loci, with DRB1 alleles showing the most associated TCRs and HLA-C alleles the fewest. In a later analysis, several top co-occurrence clusters were reported to appear linked to parvovirus B19, influenza, CMV and Epstein-Barr virus. Strong co-occurrence of HLA alleles, especially DR and DQ, made assigning TCR associations to individual alleles difficult. Correlated functional status among segregating V segments might reflect linkage disequilibrium, but an unknown experimental factor could not be ruled out. A later analysis found that most CMV-associated TCR beta chains appeared HLA-restricted, with HLA associations seemingly driven largely by CMV exposure. Compared with equally common non-associated chains, HLA-associated TCR beta chains in a later analysis were more clonally expanded and had lower generation probabilities. A later genetic analysis reported fewer N-insertions in productive TCRs among donors in an Asian-associated ancestry cluster than the roughly 620-donor mean. A further reported finding was that TCR beta sequences accurately predicted the HLA-A and HLA-B alleles for most subjects in the first cohort. Presence/absence analyses assumed roughly uniform sequencing depth across donors, an assumption that may not hold. In a later genetic analysis, a missense DCLRE1C variant was associated with V-gene and J-gene trimming of TCR beta chains, and the association was replicated in an independent cohort. For the cohort, immune exposure information was limited to CMV serostatus. In vitro tests confirmed that a few of the cytomegalovirus-associated TCR beta chains recognize cytomegalovirus antigens. Because some donors lacked HLA typing at each locus, the association tests relied only on the typed subset. A group of highly shared sequence variants was considered likely to be a technical artifact of the sequencing pipeline. A total of around 150 TCR beta chains were listed by the study as associated with cytomegalovirus. According to the authors, the approach could potentially be generalized to other disease states and immunological phenotypes. Broadly in line with IMGT annotations, most TCR beta V segments showed up in productive rearrangements about 90% or about 30% of the time in an earlier analysis of around 600 of the donors. Some IMGT-functional V segments, including TRBV6-2 and TRBV6-3, could not be told apart with the 87-base-pair reads, so those segments were excluded. Only TCR beta chains were sequenced in this cohort, and the absence of alpha or paired-chain data limited detectable features. In both the original and validation cohorts, the classifier was reported to diagnose cytomegalovirus status with high specificity and sensitivity. At a false discovery rate of 0.05, a later analysis linked around 17,000 TCR beta sequences to specific HLA alleles. Because counts were too low, seventeen rarely observed V segments, including chromosome 9 orphons, were excluded from the earlier analysis of several hundred of the donors.

To prepare the library, the immunoSEQ multiplex PCR assay was applied. For the multiplex PCR, a mixture combining 60 forward primers for TCR Vbeta segments and 13 reverse primers for TCR Jbeta segments was used. Amplification of the CDR3 region of rearranged TCR beta genes was performed with a multiplex PCR assay on genomic DNA. On the Illumina HiSeq System, the amplified TCR beta libraries were sequenced as 87-base-pair reads. As for how the authors treated the data: In a later analysis, 77 million or so unique TCR beta chains were counted across the 500 to 850 repertoires, and roughly 11 million of these chains were shared by at least two donors. To remove PCR and sequencing errors, raw reads were error-corrected and collapsed into unique sequences using a nearest-neighbor algorithm that merged closely related sequences. Alignment of CDR3 sequences to IMGT reference sequences was used to assign V, D and J gene segments. For a sequence to be retained, a match of at least six nucleotides was required to both a V gene segment and a J gene segment. Rearrangements were called productive when the CDR3 lacked stop codons and stayed in frame with V and J; all others were non-productive. CDR3 was defined by IMGT convention, running from the second conserved V-encoded cysteine to the conserved J-encoded phenylalanine. Sequences without an unambiguous match to a single V gene segment were excluded from the earlier analysis of several hundred of the donors. In an earlier analysis of approximately 590 of the donors, V segments were called functional above 56.7% productive rearrangements and were called segregating when the between-donor standard deviation exceeded 5%. A statistical classification framework was developed to diagnose cytomegalovirus status using the catalog of TCR beta chain sequences. In a later analysis, TCR nucleotide sequences were compared against IMGT/GENE-DB human TR gene sequences so that V and J genes could be assigned. In a later analysis, CDR3 sequences and most-parsimonious VDJ recombination scenarios were assigned using the TCRdist pipeline. In a later analysis, every TCR beta chain was defined by the combination of its CDR3 amino acid sequence and its V-gene family, and reads without a unique V-gene family were dropped. In a later analysis, 450 to 600 highly shared, low-generation-probability nucleotide sequences were removed to address suspected cross-contamination and a sequencing artifact. In a later analysis, a clonal expansion index for each public chain was calculated from normalized within-repertoire ranks of inferred template counts. In a later analysis, generation probabilities were computed using a VDJ recombination model fitted to out-of-frame rearrangements, and the results were checked against IGoR. In a later analysis, hypergeometric tests were used to score TCR-TCR, TCR-HLA and TCR-CMV co-occurrence, with a repertoire-size bias correction applied to TCR pairs. A later analysis estimated false discovery rates by permuting HLA or CMV assignments 20 times. In a later analysis, co-occurring TCRs were grouped with DBSCAN, and TCRdist sequence similarity was added when clustering was performed within HLA-allele-positive subsets. Co-occurrence clustering excluded repertoires with fewer than 30,000 or more than 120,000 public chains, plus five with anomalous nucleotide sharing. In its TCRdb copy, this immuneACCESS table keeps in-frame sequences only and misses some clones. Where compared with another copy, unresolved V genes explain less than half of these, and the others have no known cause. V and J calls and clone size come straight from that table; D and trimming were deduced from the DNA. This sample comprises some 190,000 clones, around 75% of them detected only once. Roughly 3% of the sample rests with the top ten.

This clone was seen only a few times. Its antigen has not been determined. It has no much larger one-base neighbor in the sample; base qualities were not kept. From cysteine to phenylalanine, the CDR3 is 11 amino acids long. The sequence is cut down to CDR3 DNA, 33 bases in frame from base 1. After removal of 7 bases from V and 6 bases from J, the junction retains 6 bases not matched to a gene. Reading the germline V gene (reference sequence) gives CDR1 GTSNPN and CDR2 SVGIG. The cohort consisted of 600 to 700 healthy bone marrow donors. At the time of sampling, every cohort member was nominally healthy, though immune exposures that went unrecorded were likely present. The donor tested CMV seronegative, placing the donor among the 350 or so seronegative members of the cohort. Each donor provided a peripheral blood sample, and peripheral blood mononuclear cells were used for TCR beta sequencing. Genomic DNA was extracted from the blood cell samples with the Qiagen DNeasy Blood Extraction Kit.

The specimen sequenced was PBMCs. The receptor's source is a female donor in good health and CMV-seronegative. Recombination joined TRBV30 with TRBJ2-7, with 7 central nucleotides matching TRBD1. At the DNA level, the sequence is TGTGCCTTCCACAGGGGCCGCGAGCAGTACTTC. Translation gives CAFHRGREQYF.